This TCR beta chain stems from a study of beta chain features in type 1 diabetes. General observations from the study: Moderate but significant shortening of TCRB CDR3s was recorded in all four CD4+ subsets from Type 1 diabetes patients.

This clone turned up a few times. Its antigen is not known. The entirety of the isolated RNA underwent reverse transcription, so expressed TCRB transcripts were sequenced. Naive, central memory and regulatory T cell samples came to a mean of around 3.5 million reads. Produced via immunoSEQ multiplex PCR; TCRdb's table is partial and in-frame only. The table lists about 650,000 clones, over 10% of them singletons. A CD45RO/CCR7/CD25/CD127/CD95/CD27 panel sorted naive, central memory, regulatory and stem cell-like memory CD4+ cells. This receptor was taken from a man aged 25 to 40 with type 1 diabetes. Sequencing was performed on naive CD4+ T cells from blood.

CDR3 DNA: TGCGCCAGCAGCTTGGAGGCTGGCATGAACACTGAAGCTTTCTTT. This translates into CASSLEAGMNTEAFF. This chain links TRBV5-1 with TRBJ1-1, with D unclear. CDR3 length: 15 residues. V lost 0 bases and J lost 0, with 9 bases in between. Germline assignment: CDR1 SGHRS and CDR2 YFSETQ.